This T cell receptor beta chain derives from a study of low-dose radiotherapy and immunotherapy resistance in tumors. About the research overall: Cohort 1 patients were irradiated with 0.5 Gy fractions every 2 weeks to 6.5 Gy total. The regimen for patients comprised intravenous nivolumab 240 mg every two weeks plus intravenous ipilimumab 1 mg/kg every six weeks. It was every two weeks, one day before radiation and immunotherapy, that intravenous cyclophosphamide 200 mg/m2 was given. Aspirin was taken orally at 300 mg daily by patients, and this continued for four cycles from cycle 1 day 1.

Priming of first-strand cDNA relied on TRAV- and TRBV-specific primers (covering alpha and beta chains). Over roughly 19 PCR cycles, TCRs were amplified from a constant-region primer and V-primer adapter. One entry per CDR3 protein results from TCRdb running MiXCR on the reads. Counted here are around 80,000 distinct CDR3 sequences, over 15% occurring once; the ten biggest clones make up approximately 1.3%. At least ten counts were recorded for this clonotype. Documented time point: after trial treatment. Documented treatment: LDRT plus nivolumab, ipilimumab, low-dose cyclophosphamide and aspirin (RACIN trial). CDR1 DFQATT and CDR2 SNEGSKA come from the germline V gene (reference sequence). The CDR3 spans 15 residues. J lost 6 bases, V lost 3 bases, and 10 bases had no gene match.

The genes are TRBV20-1 and TRBJ2-1; 8 nucleotides match TRBD2. The source is a male donor with prostate cancer. The specimen comprised PBMCs, sampled after low-dose radiotherapy plus immunotherapy. CDR3 in amino acids: CSASEREWIGNEQFF. The CDR3 DNA reads TGCAGTGCTAGTGAGCGGGAGTGGATCGGCAATGAGCAGTTCTTC.